This TCR beta chain was documented in a study of T cell changes during pregnancy in multiple sclerosis. Clones were read by immunoSEQ multiplex PCR, and TCRdb kept only the in-frame ones, dropping some. The data hold about 86,000 clones, with under 95% observed a single time. This CDR3 region has 16 residues. The germline CDR1 and CDR2 sequences are MDHEN and SYDVKM. V gave up 5 bases and J gave up 3 bases, with 19 bases separating them. V is TRBV28 and J is TRBJ1-2, with a tentative D call TRBD1 (5 bases). Source: peripheral blood, taken in the first trimester of pregnancy. The source is a female donor in good health, enrolled as a control in a pregnancy study. CDR3 loop: CASSSGTSRRDYGYTF. For the CDR3, the DNA is TGTGCCAGCAGTAGCGGGACGTCCCGGCGGGACTATGGCTACACCTTC.